The 9 T cell receptor beta chains in this list originate from one sample, sequenced in a study of blood T cells in healthy people across ages (dated by TCRdb to the mid-2010s). Libraries came from 5' RACE. The run used an Illumina HiSeq 2500. A second roughly 7 to 11 cycle PCR used a sample-barcoded 5' primer and a J-beta primer mix. TCRdb reanalyzed the raw reads on its own, using fastp at Q25 for trimming and MiXCR for clone calling, and kept in-frame beta chains. Rows matching on CDR3 protein sequence are summarized as one entry with the most common DNA and genes. The sample table contains 700,000 to 900,000 distinct CDR3 sequences; only one count was recorded for 20% to 30% of them. The ten biggest clones cover 3% of the sample. These data also featured in a second study, about T cells of mothers and their children.

Sequencing was performed on blood. Receptors originate from a boy aged 5 to 17 in good health.

This clonotype has just one count. This sequence joins TRBV5-5 and TRBJ2-3; 8 bases map to TRBD1. The CDR3 has 15 amino acids. CDR1 is SGHKS, CDR2 YYEKEE, per germline (reference sequence). J was trimmed by 4 bases and V by 4 bases; bases with no gene match: 8. The CDR3 DNA reads as TGTGCCAGCAGCAAGGGACAGGTCTTGGCAGATACGCAGTATTTT. Amino acids: CASSKGQVLADTQYF.

This clonotype was detected a few times. The chain combines TRBV10-1 with TRBJ2-6, with D hard to call. V lost 11 bases and J lost 5, with 1 base in between. The length of the CDR3 is 9 residues. Germline V lookup: CDR1 WNHNN, CDR2 SYGVQD (reference sequence). The CDR3 region is CARANVLTF. The CDR3 DNA reads TGCGCCCGGGCCAACGTCCTGACTTTC.

The chain joins TRBV24-1 to TRBJ2-5, with D tentatively TRBD1 or TRBD2 (5 bases each). In germline, CDR1 is KGHDR, CDR2 SFDVKD. The ends were cut back, 6 bases at V and 5 bases at J, with 24 bases in the middle. This CDR3 has 17 amino acids. Here the CDR3 DNA reads TGTGCCACCAGTACCAGCCGCACAGGAACCGAGGGGGAGACCCAGTACTTC. This translates into CATSTSRTGTEGETQYF.

This clonotype came up a few times. The rearrangement links TRBV5-5 to TRBJ1-6; possibly TRBD1 for D (6 bases). Germline CDR1 reads SGHKS; CDR2 reads YYEKEE (reference sequence). With 3 bases removed from V and 7 bases from J, the gap between germline ends came to 17 bases. The CDR3 contains 16 residues. CDR3 bases: TGTGCCAGCAGCTCCGACAGGCCCCTCTGGAATTCACCCCTCCACTTT. This encodes CASSSDRPLWNSPLHF. Using reference TRBV5-5 and TRBJ1-6 for the parts outside the CDR3, the full variable domain is DAGVTQSPTHLIKTRGQQVTLRCSPISGHKSVSWYQQVLGQGPQFIFQYYEKEERGRGNFPDRFSARQFPNYSSELNVNALLLGDSALYLCASSSDRPLWNSPLHFGNGTRLTVT.

The V and J genes are TRBV5-1 and TRBJ2-7; 8 nucleotides match TRBD1. Germline values: CDR1 SGHRS, CDR2 YFSETQ. The CDR3 contains 17 residues. V shed 2 bases and J 2 bases; nucleotides not matched to a gene: 12. In DNA form, the CDR3 reads TGCGCCAGCAGCTTTCCCCCAGACAGGGGCTTCGCCTACGAGCAGTACTTC. Protein: CASSFPPDRGFAYEQYF.

This clonotype was observed a handful of times. The V and J genes are TRBV12-5 and TRBJ1-5; D remains unclear. Trimming removed 6 bases from V and 1 base from J, with 7 bases in between. Germline V gene lookup returns CDR1 LGHNT and CDR2 FRNRAP. The CDR3 spans 13 residues. The chain's CDR3 is CASGAGSNQPQHF. In DNA form, the CDR3 reads TGTGCTAGTGGAGCCGGAAGCAATCAGCCCCAGCATTTT.

In this sample, this clonotype turned up a few times. V and J are TRBV18 and TRBJ2-2; D ambiguous. V was cut by 3 bases and J by 1 base, with 9 bases left in between. In germline, CDR1 is KGHSH, CDR2 LQKENI. The CDR3 has 15 amino acids. The CDR3 coding sequence is TGTGCCAGCTCACCTCGTTCAGGGAACACCGGGGAGCTGTTTTTT. Its translation: CASSPRSGNTGELFF. The variable domain in full, with the rest retrieved from reference TRBV18 and TRBJ2-2, is NAGVMQNPRHLVRRRGQEARLRCSPMKGHSHVYWYRQLPEEGLKFMVYLQKENIIDESGMPKERFSAEFPKEGPSILRIQQVVRGDSAAYFCASSPRSGNTGELFFGEGSRLTVL.

The rearrangement links TRBV10-2 to TRBJ2-4; D not resolved. This CDR3 spans 15 amino acids. V gave up 2 bases and J gave up 0 bases, with 8 bases separating them. Looked up from germline, CDR1 is WSHSY and CDR2 is SAAADI. As DNA, the CDR3 is TGCGCCAGCAGTGAGATGGGCCTAGCCAAAAACATTCAGTACTTC. Translation gives CASSEMGLAKNIQYF.

The CDR3 sequence: CASSPVGSRADTQYF. Here the CDR3 DNA reads TGTGCCAGCAGCCCGGTTGGTAGCAGAGCAGATACGCAGTATTTT. The chain recombines TRBV12-3 or TRBV12-4 with TRBJ2-3, with D uncertain. V was shortened by 6 bases and J by 4 bases, with 17 bases between the two germline ends. This CDR3 contains 15 residues.